This entry is about one T cell receptor beta chain. The antigen is unknown. CDR1 is DFQATT, CDR2 SNEGSKA, per germline (reference sequence). The trim removed 6 bases at V and 6 bases at J, leaving 11 bases unmatched. This CDR3 has 14 residues. This entry is derived from a study of tumor and adjacent non-tumor tissue in lung cancer. Study information: Patients were aged roughly 30 to 76, nine to eleven men and 4 to 6 women, stage I to III. Around 4.4 million productive TCRbeta reads were obtained per sample on average. Study outcomes and limitations: In normal lung, the top 100 clones were significantly more dominant than in tumor.

The library came from three nested PCR rounds adapted from ARM-PCR protocols. TCRdb reprocessed the multiplex PCR reads via MiXCR and lists one record per CDR3 protein. The sample contains 60,000 to 90,000 distinct CDR3 sequences, roughly 73% of which appear only once. The template was RNA from unsorted bulk tissue. Donors were chemotherapy-naive, newly diagnosed lung cancer surgical patients in China, August–November 2014. The sequenced material came from lung tumor tissue. The chain combines TRBV20-1 with TRBJ2-3; 8 positions match TRBD2. The source is a woman aged 50 to 65 with non-small cell lung cancer. CDR3 sequence reads: CSATPAGVPDTQYF. For the CDR3, the DNA is TGCAGTGCCACGCCAGCGGGAGTCCCCGATACGCAGTATTTT.